Reported below is one TCR beta chain. It has no known antigen specificity. Base qualities were left out, and no much larger clone turns up one base away. The CDR3 has 13 amino acids, counting the end cysteine and phenylalanine. This entry keeps only the CDR3 DNA: 39 bases, framed from base 1. V has 4 bases trimmed and J has 7 bases trimmed; junction bases matching no gene number 4. CDR1 and CDR2 (LGHNA, YNFKEQ) derive from the germline V gene. These data originate in a study of blood T cells in healthy people across ages (dated by TCRdb to between 2014 and 2017). With regard to the full study: In model experiments, roughly one uniquely barcoded TCR beta cDNA molecule per two T cells was captured by template switching. The study measured age-related changes in TCR beta repertoire diversity using deep sequencing normalized with unique cDNA molecular identifiers. Four age groups were formed from the donors: young (average approximately 16 years), middle-aged (roughly 38), aged (62) and long-lived (about 80). To avoid experimental bias, donors of different ages were spread randomly across the sequencing lanes. For two donors (one aged 18 to 30 and one aged 80 or older), the study analyzed two additional independent replicas of 1 million unique cDNA reads from the same blood draw. Overall study results and their limits: Estimates of total diversity based on one million sequenced T cells were considered lower bounds and underestimates. Because the CMV infection status of the donors was unknown, age-related changes in expanded clonotypes may potentially have been confounded. Compared with the aged group, the long-lived group had more naive CD4+ T cells, fewer expanded clones and increased TCR diversity, a pattern suggesting age selection. A strong correlation was found between observed TCR beta diversity and the percentage of naive T cells measured by flow cytometry. As age increased, observed TCR beta diversity per million T cells dropped in a roughly linear way, and a significant reduction was already evident by age 40. Bulk unsorted PBMC profiling prevented conclusive comparison of naive and antigen-experienced compartments.

To prepare the library, 5' RACE was applied. These reads were obtained on an Illumina HiSeq 2500. A second PCR of about 6 to 12 cycles was run with a J-beta primer mix and a sample-barcoded 5' primer. A template-switch 5' adaptor carrying 12 random nucleotides introduced a unique molecular identifier onto each TCR beta cDNA molecule. Each sample yielded at least 3 million CDR3-containing paired-end reads. First-strand cDNA was synthesized from all RNA with the Mint cDNA synthesis kit, primed by a TRBC-specific oligonucleotide. After uracil-DNA glycosylase treatment, a first 18-cycle PCR used universal primers M1SS and BC2_uni_R on all cDNA. Concerning the study's data processing: Each sample was normalized by randomly selecting 1 million high-quality reads, each carrying a distinct molecular identifier. Reads sharing molecular identifiers were discarded rather than binned into consensus sequences. MiTCR, set to a Q25 quality threshold and the strictest error-elimination algorithm, was used for CDR3 identification, clonotype clustering and error correction. A nonparametric unseen species model using Euler transformation provided a lower-bound estimate of total TCR beta diversity. TCRdb reprocessing: public reads trimmed at Q25 with fastp, clones called with MiXCR, in-frame beta chains kept. Rows merge per CDR3 protein into single entries with the most common DNA and genes. TCRdb's processing, not the authors', yielded these V and J calls. Across this sample there are just over 1 million distinct CDR3 sequences, with 35% to 55% seen only once. The leading ten clones occupy approximately 20% of the sample.

Systemically healthy Caucasian individuals from Russia, 39 in total and aged roughly 6 to 100 years, were included as donors. Each donor gave about 9.8 milliliters of peripheral blood, drawn into EDTA-treated Vacutainer tubes. Ficoll-Paque density-gradient centrifugation was used to isolate PBMCs, with at least 7 million per sample. Trizol reagent was used to extract total RNA from the PBMCs, yielding at least 6 micrograms per sample. The percentages of naive CD45RAhigh/CD27high T cells were determined by flow cytometry on a PBMC aliquot from every donor. Sequencing was performed on blood. The rearrangement combines TRBV4-2 with TRBJ2-7; the central 10 bases match TRBD2. The TCR originated in an older woman in good health. The CDR3 corresponds to CASSRPGLAEQYF. The DNA sequence is as follows: TGTGCCAGCAGCCGCCCGGGACTAGCGGAGCAGTACTTC.